This entry describes one TCR beta chain. Its antigen is as yet unknown. This record belongs to a study of shared clonotypes between healthy human individuals. Method: immunoSEQ multiplex PCR; TCRdb's copy keeps in-frame clones and lacks some. This sample has about 2,500,000 clones, with around 94% found just once. Study-wide findings and caveats: Across several donors, naive CD4 shared roughly 5.1%, naive CD8 under 4%, memory CD4 roughly 2.2%, memory CD8 about 0.4%.

V shed 0 bases and J shed 9 bases, with 14 bases lying between them. The germline V gene encodes CDR1 WSHSY and CDR2 SAAADI. This CDR3 comprises 15 residues. The source material was naive CD4+ T cells sorted from blood. Specified subset: CD45RA+ positively selected. The rearrangement joins TRBV10-2 to TRBJ2-2; tentatively, D is TRBD1 (5 bases). This TCR was sampled from a man aged 18 to 35 in good health. The CDR3 coding sequence is TGCGCCAGCAGTGAGTCTAGGACACCCGGAAGGGAGCTGTTTTTT. Translated, it gives CASSESRTPGRELFF.